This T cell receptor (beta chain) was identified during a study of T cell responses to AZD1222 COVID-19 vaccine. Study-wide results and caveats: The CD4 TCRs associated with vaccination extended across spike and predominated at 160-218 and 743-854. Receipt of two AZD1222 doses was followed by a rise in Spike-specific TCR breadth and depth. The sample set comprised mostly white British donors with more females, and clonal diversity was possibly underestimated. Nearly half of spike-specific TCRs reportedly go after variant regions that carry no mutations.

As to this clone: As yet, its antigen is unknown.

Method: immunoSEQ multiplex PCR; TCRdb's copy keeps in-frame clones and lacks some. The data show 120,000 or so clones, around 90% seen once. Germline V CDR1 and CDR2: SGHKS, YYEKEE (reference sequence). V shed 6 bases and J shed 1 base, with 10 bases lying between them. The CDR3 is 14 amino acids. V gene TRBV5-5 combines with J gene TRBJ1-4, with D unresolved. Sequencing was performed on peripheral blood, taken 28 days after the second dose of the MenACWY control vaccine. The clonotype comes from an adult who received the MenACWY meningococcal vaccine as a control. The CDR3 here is CASIPGVTNEKLFF. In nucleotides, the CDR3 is TGTGCCAGCATCCCGGGAGTAACTAATGAAAAACTGTTTTTT.